These 18 T cell receptor beta chains were all obtained from the same sample, sequenced in a study of cytomegalovirus exposure and HLA in healthy donors. The PCR employed 60 Vbeta primers together with 13 Jbeta primers. Only in-frame clones appear in the TCRdb table, and some are missing; sequencing was by immunoSEQ multiplex PCR. The sample consists of about 82,000 clones, 10% of them appearing once. Sequencing input: PBMCs. All receptors come from a man aged 55 to 70 in good health and CMV-seropositive.

Many counts were recorded for this clone. The chain has TRBV6-5 and TRBJ2-2; D is uncertain. The CDR3 has 13 amino acids. The germline gives CDR1 MNHEY, CDR2 SVGAGI. Trimming stripped 11 bases from V and 0 bases from J, with 10 bases between. The CDR3 is CAGHDSNTGELFF. The DNA for the CDR3 is TGTGCCGGTCACGACTCGAACACCGGGGAGCTGTTTTTT.

This clone was found a few times. The chain uses TRBV11-2 and TRBJ2-5; 12 bases are shared with TRBD2. The J segment lost 5 bases and the V segment lost 5 bases, leaving 3 bases of the junction unmatched. The CDR3 length is 14 residues. Germline CDR1 reads SGHAT; CDR2 reads FQNNGV. Written as DNA, the CDR3 is TGTGCCAGCAGCCTAGCGGGGGGGTTCGAGACCCAGTACTTC. Translation gives CASSLAGGFETQYF.

A few counts support this clone. CDR3 coding DNA: TGTGCCAGCAGTGAAGCGACAACGACACCTACCTACGAGCAGTACGTC. Translated, it gives CASSEATTTPTYEQYV. The chain recombines TRBV6-1 with TRBJ2-7; no firm D call. This CDR3 contains 16 residues. From germline, CDR1 is MNHNS and CDR2 SASEGT. The germline V and J ends were trimmed by 0 bases and 2 bases, with 14 bases remaining between them.

This clone came up a few times. The V call is TRBV4-1, the J call TRBJ1-5, with D perhaps TRBD1 (6 bases). CDR3 size: 18 residues. V was cut by 0 bases and J by 0 bases, with 15 bases left in between. Germline loops: CDR1 MGHRA, CDR2 YSYEKL. CDR3 sequence: CASSQDPDRFYSNQPQHF. The CDR3 DNA reads TGCGCCAGCAGCCAAGATCCCGACAGGTTCTATAGCAATCAGCCCCAGCATTTT.

This clone occurred a few times. The chain uses TRBV9 and TRBJ2-5; 12 bases agree with TRBD2. J gave up 5 bases and V 0 bases, and 8 bases lay outside the gene matches. CDR3 length: 17 residues. Germline V gene lookup returns CDR1 SGDLS and CDR2 YYNGEE. This CDR3 is CASSVEVTSGGGETQYF. DNA of the CDR3: TGTGCCAGCAGCGTAGAGGTGACTAGCGGGGGCGGGGAGACCCAGTACTTC.

The V call is TRBV5-1, the J call TRBJ2-1; TRBD1 agrees at 11 bases. J gave up 2 bases and V 4 bases, and 2 bases lay outside the gene matches. In germline, CDR1 is SGHRS, CDR2 YFSETQ. The CDR3 contains 15 residues. The CDR3 protein is CASSPGQGAYNEQFF. CDR3 nucleotide sequence: TGCGCCAGCAGCCCGGGACAGGGGGCCTACAATGAGCAGTTCTTC.

The J gene is TRBJ2-2, the V gene TRBV4-1; TRBD2 matches 8 bases. This CDR3 is built from 19 residues. J was trimmed by 3 bases and V by 0 bases; bases with no gene match: 12. The germline gives CDR1 MGHRA, CDR2 YSYEKL. In nucleotides, the CDR3 is TGCGCCAGCAGCCAAGACGGCGGGAGAGCGGGAGTTTACACCGGGGAGCTGTTTTTT. This translates into CASSQDGGRAGVYTGELFF.

The rearrangement joins TRBV6-1 to TRBJ1-2; 8 bases fit TRBD1. Trimming cost V 2 bases and J 3 bases; bases outside gene matches: 5. The CDR3 sequence is 15 residues long. Per germline, CDR1 MNHNS and CDR2 SASEGT. The CDR3 region has the DNA TGTGCCAGCAGTGAAAGCCCAGGGGGCGACTATGGCTACACCTTC. Translation: CASSESPGGDYGYTF.

This chain uses TRBV7-9 with TRBJ2-6, with D possibly being TRBD1 (6 bases). V lost 5 bases to trimming and J lost 13 bases, with 21 bases between them. This CDR3 spans 15 amino acids. Germline V lookup: CDR1 SEHNR, CDR2 FQNEAQ (reference sequence). The CDR3 here is CASSPNRQAREVLTF. DNA for the CDR3: TGTGCCAGCAGCCCAAATCGACAGGCCAGGGAAGTCCTGACTTTC.

This clone has just a few counts. The gene calls are TRBV28 and TRBJ2-7; D gene ambiguous. Germline V lookup: CDR1 MDHEN, CDR2 SYDVKM. This CDR3 has 12 residues. V was cut by 9 bases and J by 0 bases, with 9 bases left in between. CDR3 protein: CARRLVSYEQYF. CDR3 in DNA: TGTGCCAGGAGGTTGGTCTCCTACGAGCAGTACTTC.

This clone has just a few counts. The rearrangement joins TRBV11-2 to TRBJ2-2; TRBD1 is a possible D gene (6 bases). The V gene lost 7 bases and the J gene lost 0 bases, with 18 bases spanning the gap. CDR1 and CDR2 from the germline V gene are SGHAT and FQNNGV. The CDR3 length is 17 residues. CDR3 region: CASTLQSGTTNTGELFF. The DNA of the CDR3 is TGTGCCAGCACTTTACAGAGTGGGACAACGAACACCGGGGAGCTGTTTTTT.

The chain carries TRBV11-3 and TRBJ2-1; possibly TRBD1 for D (5 bases). CDR3 length equals 14 residues. Germline CDR1 is SGHNT and CDR2 is YENEEA. The V gene lost 0 bases and the J gene lost 9 bases, with 12 bases spanning the gap. The CDR3 nucleotides read TGTGCCAGCAGCTTAGAGTCAGGGAAACGTGAGCAGTTCTTC. Translating gives CASSLESGKREQFF.

This clone was seen a handful of times. V is TRBV27 and J is TRBJ1-2, with 7 nucleotides matching TRBD1. Germline CDR1 and CDR2: MNHEY and SMNVEV (reference sequence). V shed 8 bases and J 2 bases; nucleotides not matched to a gene: 8. The CDR3 is 14 amino acids. CDR3: CASRPTGSNYGYTF. The CDR3 coding sequence is TGTGCCAGCCGTCCGACAGGGTCCAACTATGGCTACACCTTC.

The rearrangement links TRBV5-1 to TRBJ2-7, with 7 bases fitting TRBD2. CDR1 SGHRS and CDR2 YFSETQ come from the germline V gene. V dropped 1 base and J dropped 6; count of bases not matched to a gene: 4. CDR3 length equals 13 residues. The CDR3 region has the DNA TGCGCCAGCAGCTTGTTCAGGGAGGGCGAGCAGTACTTC. Its protein is CASSLFREGEQYF.

There are a few counts of this clone. The J gene is TRBJ1-1, the V gene TRBV6-5, with D possibly matching TRBD1 (5 bases). The CDR3 consists of 15 residues. Germline V CDR1 and CDR2: MNHEY, SVGAGI. Trimming cost V 6 bases and J 1 base, with 15 bases left between them. DNA of the CDR3: TGTGCCAGCAGAAGGGACGCCGGGGGGAACACTGAAGCTTTCTTT. This codes for CASRRDAGGNTEAFF.

The chain uses TRBV5-1 and TRBJ2-4; D possibly corresponds to TRBD1 (6 bases). Germline V gene sequence: CDR1 SGHRS, CDR2 YFSETQ. This CDR3 has 15 amino acids. Between the trimmed V and J ends, which lost 0 bases and 9 bases, there was a span of 16 bases. This CDR3 is CASSLESGERSIQYF. The CDR3 DNA reads TGCGCCAGCAGCTTGGAGTCAGGGGAGAGGAGCATTCAGTACTTC. The full variable domain, with the rest looked up from reference TRBV5-1 and TRBJ2-4, is KAGVTQTPRYLIKTRGQQVTLSCSPISGHRSVSWYQQTPGQGLQFLFEYFSETQRNKGNFPGRFSGRQFSNSRSEMNVSTLELGDSALYLCASSLESGERSIQYFGAGTRLSVL.

The chain couples TRBV19 to TRBJ1-5, with D possibly being TRBD1 (5 bases). V dropped 8 bases and J dropped 1 base, with 9 bases sitting between them. The CDR3 covers 13 residues. The germline V gene encodes CDR1 LNHDA and CDR2 SQIVND (reference sequence). The CDR3 nucleotides are TGTGCCAGTGGAAAGGGGAGCAATCAGCCCCAGCATTTT. This codes for CASGKGSNQPQHF.

This clone was counted only a few times. V is TRBV23-1 and J is TRBJ2-1; 8 positions match TRBD2. TRBV23-1 is an ORF, with its function uncertain. This CDR3 is built from 16 residues. The J segment lost 2 bases and the V segment lost 10 bases, leaving 13 bases of the junction unmatched. This chain's CDR3 is CATQGPGGMPYNEQFF. CDR3 coding DNA: TGCGCCACCCAGGGGCCGGGGGGGATGCCCTACAATGAGCAGTTCTTC.